The T cell receptor beta chain described here comes from a study of T cell responses to AZD1222 COVID-19 vaccine. General study findings and limits: Sampling that yielded the repertoires occurred only after the peak T cell response. The study found vaccine-associated CD4 TCRs spanning spike, dominant at 160-218 and 743-854. Per reports, nearly half of all spike-specific TCRs target regions that are unmutated in variants.

Second doses at about 4 or about 12 weeks were pooled. TCRdb's table, derived via immunoSEQ multiplex PCR, lists solely in-frame clones and lacks some. The sample lists 75,000 to 95,000 clones; roughly 87% were seen once. With regard to this clone: What it recognizes is unknown.

The clonotype was recovered from an adult who received the AZD1222 COVID-19 vaccine. The sequenced sample was peripheral blood, obtained 28 days after the second AZD1222 dose.

The CDR3, as DNA: TGTGCCAGCAGCTTCCCGGGACAGGGTTGGTATGGCTACACCTTC. Its translation is CASSFPGQGWYGYTF. This chain uses TRBV7-9 with TRBJ1-2; 9 bases agree with TRBD1. Germline V gene data show CDR1 as SEHNR and CDR2 as FQNEAQ (reference sequence). The CDR3 contains 15 residues. With V trimmed by 3 bases and J by 5 bases, 7 bases remained unmatched.